This T cell receptor beta chain was captured in a study of T cell repertoires in cytomegalovirus infection. The length of the CDR3 is 16 residues. The germline CDR1 and CDR2 sequences are KGHSH and LQKENI. Trimming shortened V by 9 bases and J by 2 bases, and 21 bases separated the two germline ends. In regard to this clonotype: Its specificity is not known.

TCRdb re-called the reads through MiXCR, storing one row per CDR3 protein. The data contain hundreds of thousands of distinct CDR3 sequences, roughly 33% of them singletons. This sample comprised cultured PBMCs, obtained from culture after CMV antigen stimulation. The V gene is TRBV18, the J gene TRBJ2-3, with D possibly being TRBD1 (6 bases). The TCR originated in a human donor in good health (CMV status not recorded). Some clones in this sample may be carry-over from other donors' samples. CDR3 nucleotides: TGTGCCAGTTTCCGCGCTGCCAGGGGATCCACAGATACGCAGTATTTT. Protein product: CASFRAARGSTDTQYF.